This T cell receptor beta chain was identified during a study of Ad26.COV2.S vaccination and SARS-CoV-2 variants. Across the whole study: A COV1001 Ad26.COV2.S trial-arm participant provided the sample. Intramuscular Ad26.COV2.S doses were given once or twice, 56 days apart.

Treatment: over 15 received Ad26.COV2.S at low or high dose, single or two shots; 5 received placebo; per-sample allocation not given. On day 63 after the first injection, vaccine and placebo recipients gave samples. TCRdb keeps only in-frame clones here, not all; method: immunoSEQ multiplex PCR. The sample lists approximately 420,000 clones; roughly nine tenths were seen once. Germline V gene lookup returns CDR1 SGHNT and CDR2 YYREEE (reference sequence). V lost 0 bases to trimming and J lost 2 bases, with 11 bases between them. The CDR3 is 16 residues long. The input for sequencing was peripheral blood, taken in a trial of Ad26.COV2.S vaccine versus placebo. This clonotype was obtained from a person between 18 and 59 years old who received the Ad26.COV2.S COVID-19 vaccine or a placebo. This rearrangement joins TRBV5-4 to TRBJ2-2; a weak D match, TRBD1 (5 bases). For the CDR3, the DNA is TGTGCCAGCAGCTTGGGACAGCCTAGAAACACCGGGGAGCTGTTTTTT. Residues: CASSLGQPRNTGELFF.